This T cell receptor beta chain stems from a study of blood T cell repertoires in COVID-19. Study information: COVID-19 samples collected from the United States, Italy and Spain covered acute and convalescent phases. PBMCs, B-cell-depleted T cells, or T cells provided the cDNA or gDNA that made up the material.

Unmatched junction bases numbered 10, after V lost 0 bases and J lost 7 bases. CDR1 is LNHNV and CDR2 is YYDKDF in the germline V gene (reference sequence). The CDR3 has 16 amino acids. Per the authors' pipeline: Amplified reference gene primers provided the basis for estimating nucleated cell counts. Only in-frame clones appear in the TCRdb table, and some are missing; sequencing was by immunoSEQ multiplex PCR. The V and J calls and clone size were taken over from that table, and D and trimming were inferred from the DNA. Found here are some 89,000 clones, approximately 87% of them singletons; the top ten hold approximately 15%.

Source material: peripheral blood. This rearrangement joins TRBV15 to TRBJ2-5, with 8 bases lining up with TRBD1. The sequence derives from a human donor in a cohort sampled during active COVID-19. The CDR3 DNA reads TGTGCCACCAGCAGAGAAAACAGGGGGGTATTCGGGACCCAGTACTTC. It translates to CATSRENRGVFGTQYF.